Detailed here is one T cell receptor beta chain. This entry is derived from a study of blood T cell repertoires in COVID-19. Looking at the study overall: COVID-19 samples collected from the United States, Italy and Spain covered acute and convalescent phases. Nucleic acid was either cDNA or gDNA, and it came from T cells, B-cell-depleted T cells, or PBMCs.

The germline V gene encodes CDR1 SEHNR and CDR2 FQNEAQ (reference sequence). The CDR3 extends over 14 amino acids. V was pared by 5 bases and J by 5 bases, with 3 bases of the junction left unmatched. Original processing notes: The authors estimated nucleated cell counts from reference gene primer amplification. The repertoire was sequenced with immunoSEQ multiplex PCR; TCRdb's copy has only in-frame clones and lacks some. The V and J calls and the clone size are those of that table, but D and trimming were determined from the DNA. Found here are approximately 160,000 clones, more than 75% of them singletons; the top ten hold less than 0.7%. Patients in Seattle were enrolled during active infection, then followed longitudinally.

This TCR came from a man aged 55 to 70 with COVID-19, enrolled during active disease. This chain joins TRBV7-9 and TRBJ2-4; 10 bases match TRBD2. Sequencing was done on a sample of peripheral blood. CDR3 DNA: TGTGCCAGCAGCAAAGGACTAGCGGAAAACATTCAGTACTTC. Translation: CASSKGLAENIQYF. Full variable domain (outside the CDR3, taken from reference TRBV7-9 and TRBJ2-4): DTGVSQNPRHKITKRGQNVTFRCDPISEHNRLYWYRQTLGQGPEFLTYFQNEAQLEKSRLLSDRFSAERPKGSFSTLEIQRTEQGDSAMYLCASSKGLAENIQYFGAGTRLSVL.